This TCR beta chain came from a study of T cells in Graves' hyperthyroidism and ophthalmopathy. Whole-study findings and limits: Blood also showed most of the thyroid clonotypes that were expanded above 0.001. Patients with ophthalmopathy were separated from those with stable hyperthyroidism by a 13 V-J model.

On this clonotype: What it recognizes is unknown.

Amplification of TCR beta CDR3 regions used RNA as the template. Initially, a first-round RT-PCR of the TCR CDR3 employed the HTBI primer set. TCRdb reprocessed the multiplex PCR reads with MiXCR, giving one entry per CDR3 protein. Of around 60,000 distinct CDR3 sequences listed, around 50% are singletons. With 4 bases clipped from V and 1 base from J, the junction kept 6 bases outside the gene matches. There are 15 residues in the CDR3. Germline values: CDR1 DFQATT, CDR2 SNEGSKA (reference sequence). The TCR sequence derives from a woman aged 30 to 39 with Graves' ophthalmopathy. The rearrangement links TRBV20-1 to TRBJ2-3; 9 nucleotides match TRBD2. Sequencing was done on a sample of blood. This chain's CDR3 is CSANGAGGGTDTQYF. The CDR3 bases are TGCAGTGCTAATGGGGCGGGAGGGGGCACAGATACGCAGTATTTT.